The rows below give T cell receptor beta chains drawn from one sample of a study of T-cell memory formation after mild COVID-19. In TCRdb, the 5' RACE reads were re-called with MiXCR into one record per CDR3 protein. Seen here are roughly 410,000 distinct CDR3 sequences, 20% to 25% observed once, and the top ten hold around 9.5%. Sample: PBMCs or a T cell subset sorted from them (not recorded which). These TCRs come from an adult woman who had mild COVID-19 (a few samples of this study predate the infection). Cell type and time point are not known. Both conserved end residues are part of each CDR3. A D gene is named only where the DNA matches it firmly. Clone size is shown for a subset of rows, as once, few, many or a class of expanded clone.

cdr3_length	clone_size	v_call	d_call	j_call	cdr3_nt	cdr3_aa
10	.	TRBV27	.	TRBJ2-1	TGTGCCAGCGGCGTGGGTGAGCAGTTCTTC	CASGVGEQFF
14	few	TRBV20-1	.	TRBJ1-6	TGCAGTGCTAGAGATCTTCGCGGGAATTCACCCCTCCACTTT	CSARDLRGNSPLHF
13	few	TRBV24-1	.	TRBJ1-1	TGTGCCACCAAGCAGGGTGGGAGCACTGAAGCTTTCTTT	CATKQGGSTEAFF
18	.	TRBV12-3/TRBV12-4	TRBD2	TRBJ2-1	TGTGCCAGCAGTCTCGGGACTAGCGGGAGGGGGACCTACAATGAGCAGTTCTTC	CASSLGTSGRGTYNEQFF
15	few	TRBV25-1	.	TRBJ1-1	TGTGCCAGCAGTGGATACGGACCGAAGAACACTGAAGCTTTCTTT	CASSGYGPKNTEAFF
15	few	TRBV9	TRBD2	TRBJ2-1	TGTGCCAGCAGCGCGGGACTAGTGCCATACAATGAGCAGTTCTTC	CASSAGLVPYNEQFF
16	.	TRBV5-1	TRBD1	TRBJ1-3	TGCGCCAGCAGCCAGACAGGGGGGAACTCTGGAAACACCATATATTTT	CASSQTGGNSGNTIYF
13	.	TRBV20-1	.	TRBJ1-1	TGCAGTGCTAGGACCGGTGGTAACACTGAAGCTTTCTTT	CSARTGGNTEAFF
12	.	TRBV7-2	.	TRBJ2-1	TGTGCCAGCAGCCTCCCCTCGGCTCCCCGGGTCTTC	CASSLPSAPRVF
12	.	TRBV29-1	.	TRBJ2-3	TGCAGCGTTGAGGTGGGAACAGATACGCAGTATTTT	CSVEVGTDTQYF
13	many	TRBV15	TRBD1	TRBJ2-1	TGTGCCACCAGCATCAGGACAGGCAATGAGCAGTTCTTC	CATSIRTGNEQFF
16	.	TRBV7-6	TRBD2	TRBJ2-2	TGTGCCAGCAGCCCCACTAGCGGGAGGAGGGCCGGGGAGCTGTTTTTT	CASSPTSGRRAGELFF
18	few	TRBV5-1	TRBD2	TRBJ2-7	TGCGCCAGCAGCTTGGATCCTAGCGGGGGGGCCGCTGGGTACGAGCAGTACTTC	CASSLDPSGGAAGYEQYF
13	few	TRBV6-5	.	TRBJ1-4	TGTGCCAGCAGTTATACAACTAATGAAAAACTGTTTTTT	CASSYTTNEKLFF
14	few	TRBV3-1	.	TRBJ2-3	TGTGCCAGCAGCCAATACGGAGAGCCAGATACGCAGTATTTT	CASSQYGEPDTQYF
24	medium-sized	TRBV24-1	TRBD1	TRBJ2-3	TGTGCCACCAGTGGTCACCTCTCACGGAACCCGGGACAGGCCCGGAGGACGAACACAGATACGCAGTATTTT	CATSGHLSRNPGQARRTNTDTQYF
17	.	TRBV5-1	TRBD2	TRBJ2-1	TGCGCCAGCAGCTTGCAAACTAGCGGGGGGACTGCGGGTGAGCAGTTCTTC	CASSLQTSGGTAGEQFF
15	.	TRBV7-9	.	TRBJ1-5	TGTGCCAGCGGGTGGGGTTCACAGTTCAATCAGCCCCAGCATTTT	CASGWGSQFNQPQHF
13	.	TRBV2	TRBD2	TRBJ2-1	TGTGCCAGCTACGAGCGGGGGGCCAATGAGCAGTTCTTC	CASYERGANEQFF
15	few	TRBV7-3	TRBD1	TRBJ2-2	TGTGCCAGCAGCTTGGAACAGGGGCACACCGGGGAGCTGTTTTTT	CASSLEQGHTGELFF
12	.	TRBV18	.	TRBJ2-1	TGTGCCAGCTCACCACCGACGGGCGCCCAGTTCTTC	CASSPPTGAQFF
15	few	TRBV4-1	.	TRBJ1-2	TGCGCCAGCAGCCAAGATCAGGTGGGCAACTATGGCTACACCTTC	CASSQDQVGNYGYTF
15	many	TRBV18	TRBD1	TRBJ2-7	TGTGCCAGCTCACCAGCGACAGGGGGCTCCTACGAGCAGTACTTC	CASSPATGGSYEQYF
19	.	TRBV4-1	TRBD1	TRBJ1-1	TGCGCCAGCAGCCAACTTTGGACAGGGGGCGGATATGGGAACACTGAAGCTTTCTTT	CASSQLWTGGGYGNTEAFF
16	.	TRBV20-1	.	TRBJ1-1	TGCAGTGCTAGAGTGCCGCCCAGGGGCACGAACACTGAAGCTTTCTTT	CSARVPPRGTNTEAFF
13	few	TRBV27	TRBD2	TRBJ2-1	TGTGCCAGCCGCATAGCGGGACGGTATGAGCAGTTCTTC	CASRIAGRYEQFF
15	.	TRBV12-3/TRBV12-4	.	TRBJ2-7	TGTGCCAGCAGTTTACATTCCCCGGACGGGTACGAGCAGTACTTC	CASSLHSPDGYEQYF